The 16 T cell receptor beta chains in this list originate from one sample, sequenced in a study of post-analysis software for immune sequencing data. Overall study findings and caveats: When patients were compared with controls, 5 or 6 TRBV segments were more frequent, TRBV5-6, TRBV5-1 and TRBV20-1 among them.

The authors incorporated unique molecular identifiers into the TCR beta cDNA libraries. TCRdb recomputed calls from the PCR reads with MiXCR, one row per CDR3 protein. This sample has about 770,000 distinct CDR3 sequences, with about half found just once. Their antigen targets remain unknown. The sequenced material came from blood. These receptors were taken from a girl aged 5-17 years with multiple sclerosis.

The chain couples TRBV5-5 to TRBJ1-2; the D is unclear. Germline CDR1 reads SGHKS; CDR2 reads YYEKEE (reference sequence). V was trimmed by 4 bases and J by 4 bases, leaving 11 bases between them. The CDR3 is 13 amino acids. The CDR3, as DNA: TGTGCCAGCAGCACAGACGGTGGCTATGGCTACACCTTC. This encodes CASSTDGGYGYTF.

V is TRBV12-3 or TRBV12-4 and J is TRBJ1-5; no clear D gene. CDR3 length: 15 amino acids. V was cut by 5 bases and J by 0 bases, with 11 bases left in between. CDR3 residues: CASSPHSNSNQPQHF. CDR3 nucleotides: TGTGCCAGCAGTCCTCACAGCAATAGCAATCAGCCCCAGCATTTT.

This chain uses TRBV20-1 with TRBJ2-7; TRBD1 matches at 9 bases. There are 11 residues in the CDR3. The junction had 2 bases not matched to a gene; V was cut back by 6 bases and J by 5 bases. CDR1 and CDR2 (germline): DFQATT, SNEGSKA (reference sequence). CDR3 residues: CSARQGDEQYF. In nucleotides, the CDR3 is TGCAGTGCCCGACAGGGGGACGAGCAGTACTTC.

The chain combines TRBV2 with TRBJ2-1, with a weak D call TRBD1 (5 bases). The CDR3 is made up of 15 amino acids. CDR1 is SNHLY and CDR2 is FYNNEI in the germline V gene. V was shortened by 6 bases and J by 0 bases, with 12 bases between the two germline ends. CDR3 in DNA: TGTGCCAGCAGGGACACAAGTAGCTCCTACAATGAGCAGTTCTTC. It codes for CASRDTSSSYNEQFF.

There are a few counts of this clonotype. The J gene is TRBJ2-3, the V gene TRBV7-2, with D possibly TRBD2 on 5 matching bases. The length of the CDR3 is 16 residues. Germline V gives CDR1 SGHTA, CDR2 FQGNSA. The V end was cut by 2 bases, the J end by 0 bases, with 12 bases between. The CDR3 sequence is CASSLLSGESTDTQYF. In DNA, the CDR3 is TGTGCCAGCAGCTTATTGAGCGGAGAGAGCACAGATACGCAGTATTTT.

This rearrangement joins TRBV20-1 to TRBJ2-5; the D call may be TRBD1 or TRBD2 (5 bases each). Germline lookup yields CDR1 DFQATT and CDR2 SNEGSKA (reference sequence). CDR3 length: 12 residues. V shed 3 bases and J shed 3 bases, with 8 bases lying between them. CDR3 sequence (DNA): TGCAGTGCTAGCGGGACCAAAGAGACCCAGTACTTC. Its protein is CSASGTKETQYF.

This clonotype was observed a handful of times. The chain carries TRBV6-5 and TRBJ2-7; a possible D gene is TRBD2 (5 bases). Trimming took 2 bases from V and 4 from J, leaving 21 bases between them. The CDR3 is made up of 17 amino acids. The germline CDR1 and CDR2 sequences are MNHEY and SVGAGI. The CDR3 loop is CASSYVVTGKQPYEQYF. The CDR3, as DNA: TGTGCCAGCAGTTACGTTGTCACCGGGAAGCAGCCTTACGAGCAGTACTTC.

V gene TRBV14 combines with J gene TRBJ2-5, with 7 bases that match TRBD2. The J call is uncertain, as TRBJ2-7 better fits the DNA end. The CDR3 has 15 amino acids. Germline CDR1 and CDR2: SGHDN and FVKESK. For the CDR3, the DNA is TGTGCCAGCAGCCAAGTGTTAGCGGGTACTAACGAGCAGTACTTC. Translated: CASSQVLAGTNEQYF.

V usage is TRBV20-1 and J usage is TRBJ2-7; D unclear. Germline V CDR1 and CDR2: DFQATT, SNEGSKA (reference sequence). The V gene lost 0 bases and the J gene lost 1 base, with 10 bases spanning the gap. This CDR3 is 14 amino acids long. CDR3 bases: TGCAGTGCTAGAGATGGACCCCGGTCCTACGAGCAGTACTTC. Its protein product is CSARDGPRSYEQYF.

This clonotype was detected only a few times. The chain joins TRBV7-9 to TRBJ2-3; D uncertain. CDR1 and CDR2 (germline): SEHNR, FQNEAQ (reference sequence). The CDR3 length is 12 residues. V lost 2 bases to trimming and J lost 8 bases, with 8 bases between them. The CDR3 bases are TGTGCCAGCAGCTTATGGGGTGGTACGCAGTATTTT. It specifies CASSLWGGTQYF.

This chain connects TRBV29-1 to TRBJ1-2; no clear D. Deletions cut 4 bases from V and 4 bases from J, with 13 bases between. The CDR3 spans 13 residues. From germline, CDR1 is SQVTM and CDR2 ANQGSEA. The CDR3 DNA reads TGCAGCGTTGCAGGAGGACTAAGCTATGGCTACACCTTC. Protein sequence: CSVAGGLSYGYTF.

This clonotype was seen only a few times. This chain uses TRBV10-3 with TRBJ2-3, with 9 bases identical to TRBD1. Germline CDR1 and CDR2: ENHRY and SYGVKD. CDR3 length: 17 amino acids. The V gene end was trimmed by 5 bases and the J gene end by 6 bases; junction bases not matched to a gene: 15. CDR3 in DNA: TGTGCCATCAGTCCGCCTCTCGGGGACAGGGAATTGGATACGCAGTATTTT. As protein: CAISPPLGDRELDTQYF.

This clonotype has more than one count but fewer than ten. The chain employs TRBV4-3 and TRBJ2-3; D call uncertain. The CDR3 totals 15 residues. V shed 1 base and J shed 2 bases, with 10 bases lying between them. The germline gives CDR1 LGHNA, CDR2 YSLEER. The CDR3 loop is CASSQGGEFTDTQYF. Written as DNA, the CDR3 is TGCGCCAGCAGCCAAGGTGGAGAGTTCACAGATACGCAGTATTTT.

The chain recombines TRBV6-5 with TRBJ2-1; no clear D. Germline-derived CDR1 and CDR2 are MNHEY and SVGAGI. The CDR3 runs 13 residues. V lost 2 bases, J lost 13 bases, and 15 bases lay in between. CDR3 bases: TGTGCCAGCAGTTACCTCATCTCGGAGACCCAGTTCTTC. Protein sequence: CASSYLISETQFF.

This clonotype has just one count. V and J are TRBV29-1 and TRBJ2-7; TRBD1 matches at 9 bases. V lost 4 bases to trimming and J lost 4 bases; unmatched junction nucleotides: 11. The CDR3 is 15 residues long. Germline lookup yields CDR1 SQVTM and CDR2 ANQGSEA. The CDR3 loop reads CSVVGKQGAGYEQYF. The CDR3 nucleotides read TGCAGCGTTGTGGGAAAACAGGGGGCGGGATACGAGCAGTACTTC.

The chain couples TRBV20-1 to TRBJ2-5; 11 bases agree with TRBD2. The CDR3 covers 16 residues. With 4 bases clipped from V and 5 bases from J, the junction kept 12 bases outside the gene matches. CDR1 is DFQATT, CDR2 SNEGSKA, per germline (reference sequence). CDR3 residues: CSATGLAGNPGETQYF. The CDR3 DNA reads TGCAGTGCTACTGGACTAGCGGGCAACCCGGGGGAGACCCAGTACTTC.